This TCR beta chain was recorded in a study of cytomegalovirus exposure and HLA in healthy donors. Germline lookup yields CDR1 SEHNR and CDR2 FQNEAQ (reference sequence). The CDR3 consists of 14 residues. V lost 4 bases and J 0 bases, leaving 7 bases between the germline ends. TCRdb's table, derived via immunoSEQ multiplex PCR, lists solely in-frame clones and lacks some. The data contain approximately 300,000 clones, 86% of them singletons. This clone is a singleton in its sample. V and J are TRBV7-9 and TRBJ1-5, with D hard to call. The receptor comes from a woman in her late teens or twenties in good health and CMV-seronegative. Sequenced material: PBMCs. DNA of the CDR3: TGTGCCAGCAGCTCTCAGAATAGCAATCAGCCCCAGCATTTT. Protein: CASSSQNSNQPQHF.